The following is a T cell receptor (beta chain) sequence with its context. Its antigen is still unknown. This record belongs to a study of vaccination effects on CD4 cells after COVID-19. The CDR3 covers 13 residues. Germline loops: CDR1 MNHEY, CDR2 SVGAGI. V lost 6 bases, J lost 11 bases, and 19 bases lay in between. Profiling relied on immunoSEQ multiplex PCR, and the TCRdb table lists in-frame clones only, not all of them. Of some 41,000 clones listed, around 76% are singletons. Findings and caveats of the study: Clones of infection and vaccine origin contracted markedly late after vaccination. Nearly all vaccine-induced clones in healthy recipients recognized only SARS-CoV-2.

Sequencing in the ViraFEST assay came after antigen-specific CD4+ T cells had been expanded with viral peptide pools, which were used to stimulate PBMC. Once cultured for nine to ten days, the cells underwent separation to obtain CD4+ T cells. Testing of the vaccine recipients showed negative nucleocapsid antibodies and no prior SARS-CoV-2 infection. IL-2 medium was substituted for half the medium on days 3 and 7. The genes are TRBV6-5 and TRBJ1-1; TRBD1 might be the D (6 bases). The receptor's source is a human donor who received a COVID-19 vaccine. Sequenced material: CD4+ T cells from PBMCs cultured with SARS-CoV-2 spike peptides, taken before COVID-19 vaccination. CDR3 region: CASSPRQAGEAFF. The CDR3 DNA is TGTGCCAGCAGCCCGCGACAGGCTGGGGAGGCTTTCTTT.